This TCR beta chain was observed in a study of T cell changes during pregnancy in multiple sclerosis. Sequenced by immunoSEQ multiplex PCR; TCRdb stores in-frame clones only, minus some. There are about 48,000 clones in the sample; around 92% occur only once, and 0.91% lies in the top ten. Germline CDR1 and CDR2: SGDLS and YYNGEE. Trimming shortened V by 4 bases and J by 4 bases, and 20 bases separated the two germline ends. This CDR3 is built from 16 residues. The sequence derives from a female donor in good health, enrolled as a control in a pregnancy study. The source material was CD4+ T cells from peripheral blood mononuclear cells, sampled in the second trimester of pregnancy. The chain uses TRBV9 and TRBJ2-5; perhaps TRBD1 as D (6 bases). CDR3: CASSPGLLGGVETQYF. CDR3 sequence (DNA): TGTGCCAGCAGCCCCGGTCTCTTAGGGGGAGTAGAGACCCAGTACTTC.